The 16 T cell receptor beta chains given below trace back to one sample, sequenced in a study of T cell responses to AZD1222 COVID-19 vaccine. Assay used: immunoSEQ multiplex PCR; TCRdb lists only in-frame clones, some missing. The sample consists of under 110,000 clones, 85% to 90% of them appearing once. The sequencing here drew on peripheral blood, taken on day 0 of AZD1222 vaccination. These receptors all come from an adult in good health.

V gene TRBV7-2 combines with J gene TRBJ2-2, with TRBD2 matching 9 bases. The CDR3 has 16 residues. Trimming cost V 5 bases and J 7 bases; bases outside gene matches: 11. CDR1 and CDR2 (germline): SGHTA, FQGNSA. The CDR3 is CASSPRGGRANGELFF. In nucleotides, the CDR3 is TGTGCCAGCAGCCCCCGCGGCGGGAGGGCGAACGGGGAGCTGTTTTTT.

This chain uses TRBV4-1 with TRBJ2-1; TRBD2 matches at 7 bases. CDR3 length equals 16 residues. Germline CDR1 MGHRA, CDR2 YSYEKL. The V gene end was trimmed by 0 bases and the J gene end by 7 bases; junction bases not matched to a gene: 9. CDR3 sequence reads: CASSQEGASGMNEQFF. The DNA for the CDR3 is TGCGCCAGCAGCCAAGAAGGTGCTAGCGGTATGAATGAGCAGTTCTTC.

This sequence joins TRBV7-3 and TRBJ1-2; TRBD1 matches 7 bases. The CDR3 contains 14 residues. After removal of 6 bases from V and 3 bases from J, the junction contained 7 bases not matched to a gene. Germline loops: CDR1 SGHTA, CDR2 FQGTGA. The CDR3 is CASSPARGDYGYTF. The CDR3 DNA is TGTGCCAGCAGTCCGGCCAGGGGGGACTATGGCTACACCTTC.

This chain connects TRBV7-9 to TRBJ1-6, with D possibly matching TRBD1 (5 bases). The CDR3 consists of 16 residues. Germline CDR1 SEHNR, CDR2 FQNEAQ (reference sequence). Trimming removed 5 bases from V and 6 bases from J, with 17 bases in between. In DNA form, the CDR3 reads TGTGCCAGCAGCGTAATGGGACGGAGCCTTAATTCACCCCTCCACTTT. It translates to CASSVMGRSLNSPLHF.

The chain has TRBV19 and TRBJ2-1; 7 nucleotides match TRBD2. This CDR3 is 14 amino acids long. Germline trimming cut 1 base from V and 7 bases from J; bases unmatched to any gene: 4. CDR1 is LNHDA, CDR2 SQIVND, per germline (reference sequence). The CDR3 reads CASSIGTRINEQFF. The CDR3 DNA reads as TGTGCCAGTAGTATAGGGACTAGGATTAATGAGCAGTTCTTC.

The CDR3 sequence is CASSLSPSSSGNTIYF. The CDR3 region has the DNA TGTGCCAGCAGCTTGAGCCCATCAAGCTCTGGAAACACCATATATTTT. The chain links TRBV7-2 to TRBJ1-3; D is undetermined. Between the trimmed V and J ends, which lost 3 bases and 0 bases, there was a span of 12 bases. This CDR3 spans 16 amino acids. Germline V gives CDR1 SGHTA, CDR2 FQGNSA.

This chain uses TRBV5-1 with TRBJ2-7, with unresolved D. The CDR3 has 12 amino acids. The V gene lost 0 bases and the J gene lost 6 bases, with 7 bases spanning the gap. The germline V gene encodes CDR1 SGHRS and CDR2 YFSETQ. CDR3: CASSLVGSEQYF. DNA of the CDR3: TGCGCCAGCAGCTTGGTAGGGTCCGAGCAGTACTTC.

J is TRBJ2-5 and V is TRBV7-9, with TRBD1 matching over 10 bases. V was clipped by 5 bases and J by 5 bases; unmatched bases: 5. Germline lookup yields CDR1 SEHNR and CDR2 FQNEAQ (reference sequence). The CDR3 is 14 residues long. For the CDR3, the DNA is TGTGCCAGCAGCGAGGGACAGGGGAGGGAGACCCAGTACTTC. Translated, it gives CASSEGQGRETQYF.

The V call is TRBV7-9, the J call TRBJ1-5; D gene uncertain. Trimming took off 5 bases at V and 3 bases at J, with 5 bases between the two ends. Germline-derived CDR1 and CDR2 are SEHNR and FQNEAQ (reference sequence). This CDR3 is 12 amino acids long. The CDR3 is CASSELNQPQHF. The CDR3 DNA sequence: TGTGCCAGCAGCGAGCTCAATCAGCCCCAGCATTTT.

This chain joins TRBV4-2 and TRBJ1-1; the match to TRBD1 covers 7 bases. The CDR3 covers 15 residues. Germline V gives CDR1 LGHNA, CDR2 YNFKEQ. V trimming: 4 bases; J trimming: 0 bases; junction bases outside the gene matches: 5. The CDR3 here is CASSPSDRVNTEAFF. The DNA of the CDR3 is TGTGCCAGCAGCCCTAGTGACAGGGTGAACACTGAAGCTTTCTTT.

V usage is TRBV5-5 and J usage is TRBJ2-2; TRBD2 matches at 10 bases. CDR3 length: 19 amino acids. V trimming: 4 bases; J trimming: 3 bases; junction bases outside the gene matches: 15. Germline V gene sequence: CDR1 SGHKS, CDR2 YYEKEE (reference sequence). The CDR3 spells CASSRQAASGSGHTGELFF. The CDR3 bases are TGTGCCAGCAGCCGACAGGCGGCTAGCGGGAGCGGTCACACCGGGGAGCTGTTTTTT.

This chain joins TRBV18 and TRBJ1-2, with D hard to call. CDR1 and CDR2 from the germline V gene are KGHSH and LQKENI. CDR3 length: 12 residues. The V gene lost 6 bases and the J gene lost 7 bases, with 12 bases spanning the gap. The CDR3 DNA is TGTGCCAGCTCGATAGAGGAAACTGGCTACACCTTC. Its translation: CASSIEETGYTF.

There are a few counts of this clone. This rearrangement joins TRBV18 to TRBJ2-7, with 13 bases matching TRBD2. The CDR3 is made up of 15 amino acids. CDR1 and CDR2 from the germline V gene are KGHSH and LQKENI. The J segment lost 2 bases and the V segment lost 3 bases, leaving 1 base of the junction unmatched. CDR3 nucleotides: TGTGCCAGCTCACCTGGACTAGCGGGAGCCTACGAGCAGTACTTC. Its translation is CASSPGLAGAYEQYF.

This sequence joins TRBV19 and TRBJ2-1; no reliable D call. V lost 3 bases and J 7 bases, leaving 7 bases between the germline ends. This CDR3 region has 12 residues. The germline V gene encodes CDR1 LNHDA and CDR2 SQIVND (reference sequence). The CDR3 region has the DNA TGTGCCAGTAGTATCATATGGAATGAGCAGTTCTTC. Protein: CASSIIWNEQFF. Based on the CDR3 plus reference TRBV19 and TRBJ2-1, the full variable domain is DGGITQSPKYLFRKEGQNVTLSCEQNLNHDAMYWYRQDPGQGLRLIYYSQIVNDFQKGDIAEGYSVSREKKESFPLTVTSAQKNPTAFYLCASSIIWNEQFFGPGTRLTVL.

The chain uses TRBV5-6 and TRBJ1-1; D is unresolved. There are 12 residues in the CDR3. Germline loops: CDR1 SGHDT, CDR2 YYEEEE. Trimming took 3 bases from V and 7 from J, leaving 10 bases between them. The CDR3: CASSWTENEAFF. The DNA of the CDR3 is TGTGCCAGCAGCTGGACGGAAAATGAAGCTTTCTTT.

The chain carries TRBV4-1 and TRBJ1-2, with TRBD1 identical over 7 bases. The trim removed 4 bases at V and 4 bases at J, leaving 6 bases unmatched. The CDR3 has 14 amino acids. The germline CDR1 and CDR2 sequences are MGHRA and YSYEKL. This CDR3 reads CASSREEGAYGYTF. The CDR3 DNA reads as TGCGCCAGCAGCCGTGAAGAGGGGGCCTATGGCTACACCTTC.